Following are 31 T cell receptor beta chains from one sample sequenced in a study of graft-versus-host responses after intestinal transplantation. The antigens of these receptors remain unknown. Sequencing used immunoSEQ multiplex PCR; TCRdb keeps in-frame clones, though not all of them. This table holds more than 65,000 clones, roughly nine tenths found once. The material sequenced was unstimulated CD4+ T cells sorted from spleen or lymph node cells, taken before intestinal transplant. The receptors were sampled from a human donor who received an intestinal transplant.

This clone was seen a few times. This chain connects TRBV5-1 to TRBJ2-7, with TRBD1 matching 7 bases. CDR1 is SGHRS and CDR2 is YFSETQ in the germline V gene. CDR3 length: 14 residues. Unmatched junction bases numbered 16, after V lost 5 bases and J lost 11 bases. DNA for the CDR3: TGCGCCAGCAGTTCGGGACAGAGAGCCGCCATGGAGTACTTC. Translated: CASSSGQRAAMEYF.

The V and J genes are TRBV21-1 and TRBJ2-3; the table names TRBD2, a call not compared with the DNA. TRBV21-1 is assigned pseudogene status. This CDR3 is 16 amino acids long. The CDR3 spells CASSPAETDFTDTQYF. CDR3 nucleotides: TGTGCCAGCTCCCCAGCCGAGACCGACTTCACAGATACGCAGTATTTT.

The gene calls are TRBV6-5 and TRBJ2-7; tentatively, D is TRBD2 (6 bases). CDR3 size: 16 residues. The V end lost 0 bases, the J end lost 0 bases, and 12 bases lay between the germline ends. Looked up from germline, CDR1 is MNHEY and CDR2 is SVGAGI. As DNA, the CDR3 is TGTGCCAGCAGTTACTCGGGGGGTTATAGCTCCTACGAGCAGTACTTC. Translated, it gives CASSYSGGYSSYEQYF.

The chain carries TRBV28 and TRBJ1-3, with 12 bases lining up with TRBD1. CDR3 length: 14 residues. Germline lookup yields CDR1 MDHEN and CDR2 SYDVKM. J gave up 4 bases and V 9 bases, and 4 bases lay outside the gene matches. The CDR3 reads CASLGQGAGNTIYF. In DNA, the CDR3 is TGTGCCAGTCTGGGACAGGGGGCCGGAAACACCATATATTTT.

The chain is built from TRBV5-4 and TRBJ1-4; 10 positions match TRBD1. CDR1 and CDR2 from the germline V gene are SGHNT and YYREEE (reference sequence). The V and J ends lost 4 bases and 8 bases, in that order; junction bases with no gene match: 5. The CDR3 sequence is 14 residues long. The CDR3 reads CASSPGQGREKLFF. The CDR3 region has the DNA TGTGCCAGCAGCCCGGGACAGGGGAGGGAAAAACTGTTTTTT.

This CDR3 reads CASSFPGQGARGYTF. The CDR3 bases are TGCGCCAGCAGCTTTCCGGGACAGGGGGCGCGAGGCTACACCTTC. The V and J genes are TRBV5-1 and TRBJ1-2; 12 bases fit TRBD1. Germline values: CDR1 SGHRS, CDR2 YFSETQ. The CDR3 totals 15 residues. Trimming took 2 bases from V and 8 from J; bases not matched to a gene: 7.

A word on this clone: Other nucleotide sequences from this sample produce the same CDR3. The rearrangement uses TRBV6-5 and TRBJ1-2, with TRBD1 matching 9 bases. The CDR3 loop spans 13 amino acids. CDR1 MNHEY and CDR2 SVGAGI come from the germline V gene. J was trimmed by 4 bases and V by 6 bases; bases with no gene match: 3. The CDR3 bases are TGTGCCAGCAGCTTGGACAGGGGCTATGGCTACACCTTC. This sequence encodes CASSLDRGYGYTF.

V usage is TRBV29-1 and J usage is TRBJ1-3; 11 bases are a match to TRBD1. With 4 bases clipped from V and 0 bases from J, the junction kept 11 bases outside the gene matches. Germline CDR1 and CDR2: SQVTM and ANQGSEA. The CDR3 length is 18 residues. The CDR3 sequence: CSVAVGTGGPFSGNTIYF. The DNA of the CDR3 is TGCAGCGTTGCGGTCGGGACAGGGGGACCTTTCTCTGGAAACACCATATATTTT.

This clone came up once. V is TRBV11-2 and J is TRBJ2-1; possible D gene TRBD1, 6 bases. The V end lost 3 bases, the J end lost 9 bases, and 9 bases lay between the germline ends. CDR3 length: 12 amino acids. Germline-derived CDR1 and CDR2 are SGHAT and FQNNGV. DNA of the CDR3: TGTGCCAGCAGCTTTTTCAGGGGTGAGCAGTTCTTC. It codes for CASSFFRGEQFF.

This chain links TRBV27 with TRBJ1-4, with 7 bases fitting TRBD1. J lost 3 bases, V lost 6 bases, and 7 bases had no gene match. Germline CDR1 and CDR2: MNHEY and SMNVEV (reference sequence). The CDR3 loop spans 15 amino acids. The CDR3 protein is CASRQGQAANEKLFF. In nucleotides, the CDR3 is TGTGCCAGCAGACAAGGACAGGCAGCTAATGAAAAACTGTTTTTT.

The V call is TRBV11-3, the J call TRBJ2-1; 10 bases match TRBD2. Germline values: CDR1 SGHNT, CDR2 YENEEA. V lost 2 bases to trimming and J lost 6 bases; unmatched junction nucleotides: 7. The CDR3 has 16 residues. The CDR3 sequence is CASSLRLAGGSNEQFF. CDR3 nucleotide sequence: TGTGCCAGCAGCTTAAGGTTAGCGGGAGGTAGCAATGAGCAGTTCTTC.

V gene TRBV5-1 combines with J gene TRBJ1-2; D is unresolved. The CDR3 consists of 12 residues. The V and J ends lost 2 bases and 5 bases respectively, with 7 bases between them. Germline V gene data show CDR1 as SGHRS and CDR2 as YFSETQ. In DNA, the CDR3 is TGCGCCAGCAGCTTCGGGGAATATGGCTACACCTTC. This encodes CASSFGEYGYTF.

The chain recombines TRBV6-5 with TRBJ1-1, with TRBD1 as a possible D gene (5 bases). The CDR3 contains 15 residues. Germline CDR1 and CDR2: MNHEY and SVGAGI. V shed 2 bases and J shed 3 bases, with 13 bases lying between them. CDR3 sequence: CASSYIAGPDTEAFF. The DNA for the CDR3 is TGTGCCAGCAGTTACATCGCAGGGCCGGACACTGAAGCTTTCTTT.

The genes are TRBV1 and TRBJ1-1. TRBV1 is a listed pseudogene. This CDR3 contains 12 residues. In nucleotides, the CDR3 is TGCACCAGCAGCGTTCGACGACTTGAAGCTTTCTTT. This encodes CTSSVRRLEAFF.

This CDR3 reads CASSLYGGSTGELFF. The CDR3 DNA reads as TGTGCCAGCAGCTTATACGGCGGGAGCACCGGGGAGCTGTTTTTT. The V gene is TRBV7-2, the J gene TRBJ2-2; TRBD2 matches at 7 bases. Losses at the gene ends were 2 bases for V and 4 bases for J; bases not matched to a gene: 4. CDR3 length: 15 residues. The germline V gene has CDR1 SGHTA and CDR2 FQGNSA.

CDR3: CASSPTSGRRTDTQYF. The CDR3 DNA is TGTGCCAGCAGCCCTACTAGCGGGAGACGCACAGATACGCAGTATTTT. The chain is built from TRBV7-9 and TRBJ2-3; 11 nucleotides line up with TRBD2. This CDR3 region has 16 residues. Germline V gene lookup returns CDR1 SEHNR and CDR2 FQNEAQ (reference sequence). V shed 5 bases, J shed 1 base, and the junction held 5 bases outside the gene matches. Full variable domain (missing parts from reference TRBV7-9 and TRBJ2-3): DTGVSQNPRHKITKRGQNVTFRCDPISEHNRLYWYRQTLGQGPEFLTYFQNEAQLEKSRLLSDRFSAERPKGSFSTLEIQRTEQGDSAMYLCASSPTSGRRTDTQYFGPGTRLTVL.

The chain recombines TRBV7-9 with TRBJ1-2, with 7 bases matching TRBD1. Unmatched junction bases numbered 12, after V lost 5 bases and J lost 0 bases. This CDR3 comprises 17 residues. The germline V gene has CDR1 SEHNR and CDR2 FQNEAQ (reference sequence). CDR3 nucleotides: TGTGCCAGCAGCCTCGATGGTGGGACAGAGACTAACTATGGCTACACCTTC. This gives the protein CASSLDGGTETNYGYTF.

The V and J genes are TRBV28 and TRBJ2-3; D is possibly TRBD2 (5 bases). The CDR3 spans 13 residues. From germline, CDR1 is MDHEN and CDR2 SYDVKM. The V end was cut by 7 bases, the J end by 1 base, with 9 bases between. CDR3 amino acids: CASTRGGTDTQYF. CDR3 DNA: TGTGCCAGCACTCGGGGAGGCACAGATACGCAGTATTTT.

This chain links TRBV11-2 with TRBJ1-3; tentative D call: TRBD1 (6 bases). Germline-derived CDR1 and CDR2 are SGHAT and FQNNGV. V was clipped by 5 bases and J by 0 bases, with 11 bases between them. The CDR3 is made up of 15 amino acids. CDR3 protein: CASSQTGSSGNTIYF. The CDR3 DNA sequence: TGTGCCAGCAGCCAAACAGGGAGCTCTGGAAACACCATATATTTT.

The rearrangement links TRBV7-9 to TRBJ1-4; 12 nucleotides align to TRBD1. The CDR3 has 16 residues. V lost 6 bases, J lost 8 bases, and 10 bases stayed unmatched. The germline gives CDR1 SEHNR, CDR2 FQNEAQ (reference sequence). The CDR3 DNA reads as TGTGCCAGCAGGATCGGGACAGGGGGCACAAAGGAAAAACTGTTTTTT. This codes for CASRIGTGGTKEKLFF.

The CDR3 loop is CASSVLLAGESGEQFF. In DNA form, the CDR3 reads TGTGCCAGCAGCGTACTCCTAGCGGGAGAATCGGGTGAGCAGTTCTTC. This chain joins TRBV9 and TRBJ2-1, with TRBD2 identical over 10 bases. This CDR3 comprises 16 residues. J was trimmed by 9 bases and V by 1 base; bases with no gene match: 10. CDR1 and CDR2 (germline): SGDLS, YYNGEE.

The CDR3 loop reads CASSLVSGTQYF. The CDR3 bases are TGTGCCAGCAGCTTAGTTTCCGGTACGCAGTATTTT. The chain couples TRBV7-2 to TRBJ2-3; D remains unclear. In germline, CDR1 is SGHTA, CDR2 FQGNSA. V was pared by 1 base and J by 8 bases, with 7 bases between. This CDR3 spans 12 amino acids.

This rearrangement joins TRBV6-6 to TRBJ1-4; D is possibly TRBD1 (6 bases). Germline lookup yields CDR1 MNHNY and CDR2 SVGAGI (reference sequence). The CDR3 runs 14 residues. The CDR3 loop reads CATSDMGGAGKLFF. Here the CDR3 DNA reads TGTGCTACCTCGGATATGGGGGGGGCGGGAAAACTGTTTTTT.

CDR3 in DNA: TGTGCCAGCAGTTACCGCAGGGGGGCAACTAATGAAAAACTGTTTTTT. Translated, it gives CASSYRRGATNEKLFF. The rearrangement joins TRBV6-6 to TRBJ1-4; 7 nucleotides align to TRBD1. Unmatched junction bases numbered 3, after V lost 2 bases and J lost 0 bases. Germline values: CDR1 MNHNY, CDR2 SVGAGI (reference sequence). The CDR3 covers 16 residues.

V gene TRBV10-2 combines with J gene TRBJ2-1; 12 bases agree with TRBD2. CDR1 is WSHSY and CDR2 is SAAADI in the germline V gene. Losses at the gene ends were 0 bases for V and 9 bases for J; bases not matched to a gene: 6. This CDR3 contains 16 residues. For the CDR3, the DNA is TGCGCCAGCAGTGAGTCTAGACTAGCGGGAGACAGTGAGCAGTTCTTC. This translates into CASSESRLAGDSEQFF.

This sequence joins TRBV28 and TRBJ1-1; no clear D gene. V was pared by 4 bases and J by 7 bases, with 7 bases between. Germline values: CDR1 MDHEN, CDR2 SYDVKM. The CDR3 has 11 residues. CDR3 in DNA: TGTGCCAGCAGTTACCGTAGTGAAGCTTTCTTT. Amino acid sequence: CASSYRSEAFF.

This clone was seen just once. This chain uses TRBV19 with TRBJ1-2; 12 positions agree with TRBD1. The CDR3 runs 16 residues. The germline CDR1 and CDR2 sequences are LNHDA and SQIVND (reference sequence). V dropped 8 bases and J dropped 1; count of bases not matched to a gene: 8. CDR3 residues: CASSGQGAAFNYGYTF. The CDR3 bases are TGTGCCAGTTCGGGACAGGGGGCGGCTTTTAACTATGGCTACACCTTC.

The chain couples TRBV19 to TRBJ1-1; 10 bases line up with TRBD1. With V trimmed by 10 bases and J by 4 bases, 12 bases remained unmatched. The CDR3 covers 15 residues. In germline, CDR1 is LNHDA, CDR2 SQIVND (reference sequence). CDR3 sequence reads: CATYSGTGAFTEAFF. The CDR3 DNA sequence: TGTGCCACCTATTCCGGGACAGGGGCTTTCACTGAAGCTTTCTTT.

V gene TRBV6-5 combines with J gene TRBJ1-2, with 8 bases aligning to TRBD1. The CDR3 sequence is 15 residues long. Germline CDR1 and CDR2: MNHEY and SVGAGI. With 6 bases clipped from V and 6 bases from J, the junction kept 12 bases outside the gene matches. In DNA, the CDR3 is TGTGCCAGCAGACCGGGACAGGTGTCTAGGAATGGCTACACCTTC. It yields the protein CASRPGQVSRNGYTF.

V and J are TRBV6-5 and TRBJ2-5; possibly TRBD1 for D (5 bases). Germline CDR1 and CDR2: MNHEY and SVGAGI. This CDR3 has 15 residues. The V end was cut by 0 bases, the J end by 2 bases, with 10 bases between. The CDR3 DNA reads TGTGCCAGCAGTTACTCAGGGGCCTCTCAAGAGACCCAGTACTTC. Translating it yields CASSYSGASQETQYF.

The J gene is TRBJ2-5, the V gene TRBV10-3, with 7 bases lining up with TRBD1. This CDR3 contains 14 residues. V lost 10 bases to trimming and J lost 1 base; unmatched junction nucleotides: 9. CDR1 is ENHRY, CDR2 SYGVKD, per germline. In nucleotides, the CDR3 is TGTGCCAGCGGTTTCGGGACAGCCCAAGAGACCCAGTACTTC. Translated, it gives CASGFGTAQETQYF.